A selection of T cell receptor beta chains follows, all from one sample in a study of early T cells in non-severe SARS-CoV-2 infection. One entry per CDR3 protein, called by TCRdb with MiXCR from the 5' RACE reads. The sample carries around 44,000 distinct CDR3 sequences, approximately 8.1% recorded once. The sample consisted of whole blood. The receptor set was obtained from an adult who was a healthcare worker with PCR-confirmed SARS-CoV-2 infection or an uninfected control (not recorded which). CDR3s include the opening cysteine and the closing phenylalanine or tryptophan. The D gene is left open where the match is weak. Some rows mark clone size as missing; the rest say once, few, many or name a class of expanded clone.

cdr3_aa: CASSLSGTAETQYF
cdr3_nt: TGCGCCAGCAGCCTTTCCGGGACAGCAGAGACCCAGTACTTC
d_call: TRBD1
cdr3_length: 14
clone_size: .
j_call: TRBJ2-5
v_call: TRBV5-1

cdr3_aa: CASSLGGGSDSPLHF
cdr3_nt: TGTGCCAGCAGTTTAGGCGGCGGGTCGGATTCACCCCTCCACTTT
d_call: .
cdr3_length: 15
clone_size: many
j_call: TRBJ1-6
v_call: TRBV12-3/TRBV12-4

cdr3_aa: CASSRRDRGTEAFF
cdr3_nt: TGTGCCAGCAGTCGTAGGGATCGTGGCACTGAAGCTTTCTTT
d_call: .
cdr3_length: 14
clone_size: many
j_call: TRBJ1-1
v_call: TRBV25-1

cdr3_aa: CASRTTTGSGGYGYTF
cdr3_nt: TGTGCCAGCAGAACGACTACAGGGAGTGGAGGGTATGGCTACACCTTC
d_call: .
cdr3_length: 16
clone_size: few
j_call: TRBJ1-2
v_call: TRBV6-5

cdr3_aa: CATDDRETTARSYNEQFF
cdr3_nt: TGTGCCACCGACGACAGAGAAACGACAGCCCGCTCCTACAATGAGCAGTTCTTC
d_call: .
cdr3_length: 18
clone_size: .
j_call: TRBJ2-1
v_call: TRBV15

cdr3_aa: CASSPRGLGYTF
cdr3_nt: TGTGCCAGCAGCCCCAGGGGGCTCGGCTACACCTTC
d_call: TRBD1
cdr3_length: 12
clone_size: few
j_call: TRBJ1-2
v_call: TRBV7-9

cdr3_aa: CASSPGDRAHEKLFF
cdr3_nt: TGTGCCAGCAGCCCCGGGGACAGGGCTCATGAAAAACTGTTTTTT
d_call: TRBD1
cdr3_length: 15
clone_size: few
j_call: TRBJ1-4
v_call: TRBV7-9

cdr3_aa: CASSNDSGNGELFF
cdr3_nt: TGTGCCAGCAGCAATGACTCCGGGAACGGGGAGCTGTTTTTT
d_call: .
cdr3_length: 14
clone_size: .
j_call: TRBJ2-2
v_call: TRBV7-9

cdr3_aa: CASSLGDIRADTQYF
cdr3_nt: TGTGCCAGCAGCTTAGGAGACATACGGGCAGATACGCAGTATTTT
d_call: .
cdr3_length: 15
clone_size: .
j_call: TRBJ2-3
v_call: TRBV7-9

cdr3_aa: CSVGDGGYGYTF
cdr3_nt: TGCAGCGTCGGGGACGGCGGCTATGGCTACACCTTC
d_call: .
cdr3_length: 12
clone_size: few
j_call: TRBJ1-2
v_call: TRBV29-1

cdr3_aa: CASVGGDYGYTF
cdr3_nt: TGTGCCTCCGTCGGCGGCGACTATGGCTACACCTTC
d_call: .
cdr3_length: 12
clone_size: few
j_call: TRBJ1-2
v_call: TRBV28

cdr3_aa: CASSLVSGYTDTQYF
cdr3_nt: TGTGCCAGCAGTCTCGTCAGCGGATACACAGATACGCAGTATTTT
d_call: .
cdr3_length: 15
clone_size: many
j_call: TRBJ2-3
v_call: TRBV28

cdr3_aa: CASSIEGHQGDEQFF
cdr3_nt: TGTGCCAGTAGTATAGAGGGACACCAAGGGGATGAGCAGTTCTTC
d_call: .
cdr3_length: 15
clone_size: many
j_call: TRBJ2-1
v_call: TRBV19

cdr3_aa: CASSESSRDGPSLGSYNEQFF
cdr3_nt: TGCGCCAGCAGTGAGTCGAGCCGGGACGGACCTTCCTTGGGAAGCTACAATGAGCAGTTCTTC
d_call: .
cdr3_length: 21
clone_size: many
j_call: TRBJ2-1
v_call: TRBV10-1

cdr3_aa: CASSPGTGQETQYF
cdr3_nt: TGTGCCAGCTCACCTGGGACAGGCCAAGAGACCCAGTACTTC
d_call: TRBD1
cdr3_length: 14
clone_size: few
j_call: TRBJ2-5
v_call: TRBV18

cdr3_aa: CASEQGLVYNEQFF
cdr3_nt: TGCGCCAGCGAACAGGGCCTAGTCTACAATGAGCAGTTCTTC
d_call: .
cdr3_length: 14
clone_size: many
j_call: TRBJ2-1
v_call: TRBV10-2

cdr3_aa: CASSQLSAGFSTDTQYF
cdr3_nt: TGTGCCAGCAGCCAACTCTCGGCGGGGTTTAGCACAGATACGCAGTATTTT
d_call: .
cdr3_length: 17
clone_size: .
j_call: TRBJ2-3
v_call: TRBV12-3/TRBV12-4

cdr3_aa: CASRLYGGRNEQFF
cdr3_nt: TGTGCCAGCAGATTGTACGGGGGTAGGAATGAGCAGTTCTTC
d_call: .
cdr3_length: 14
clone_size: .
j_call: TRBJ2-1
v_call: TRBV6-5

cdr3_aa: CASSLTDPTGYTF
cdr3_nt: TGTGCCAGCAGTTTAACCGATCCGACAGGCTACACCTTC
d_call: .
cdr3_length: 13
clone_size: many
j_call: TRBJ1-2
v_call: TRBV28

cdr3_aa: CASSYSTAQETQYF
cdr3_nt: TGTGCCAGCAGTTACTCGACAGCTCAAGAGACCCAGTACTTC
d_call: .
cdr3_length: 14
clone_size: many
j_call: TRBJ2-5
v_call: TRBV6-5

cdr3_aa: CASSSGVNTEAFF
cdr3_nt: TGTGCCAGCTCATCCGGGGTGAACACTGAAGCTTTCTTT
d_call: .
cdr3_length: 13
clone_size: medium-sized
j_call: TRBJ1-1
v_call: TRBV18

cdr3_aa: CASRPLAGEGNEQFF
cdr3_nt: TGTGCCAGCAGACCACTAGCGGGGGAGGGCAATGAGCAGTTCTTC
d_call: TRBD2
cdr3_length: 15
clone_size: .
j_call: TRBJ2-1
v_call: TRBV28

cdr3_aa: CASSQEAGNRNSPLHF
cdr3_nt: TGCGCCAGCAGCCAAGAGGCAGGGAACCGTAATTCACCCCTCCACTTT
d_call: .
cdr3_length: 16
clone_size: .
j_call: TRBJ1-6
v_call: TRBV4-3

cdr3_aa: CASSFSGDTEAFF
cdr3_nt: TGTGCCAGCAGTTTTTCGGGGGACACTGAAGCTTTCTTT
d_call: .
cdr3_length: 13
clone_size: many
j_call: TRBJ1-1
v_call: TRBV27

cdr3_aa: CASSPQDRGSQPQHF
cdr3_nt: TGTGCCAGCTCACCCCAGGACAGGGGCAGTCAGCCCCAGCATTTT
d_call: TRBD1
cdr3_length: 15
clone_size: many
j_call: TRBJ1-5
v_call: TRBV18

cdr3_aa: CASSAMTSSDTQYF
cdr3_nt: TGTGCCAGCAGTGCAATGACAAGCTCAGATACGCAGTATTTT
d_call: .
cdr3_length: 14
clone_size: few
j_call: TRBJ2-3
v_call: TRBV6-4

cdr3_aa: CASSPRQMTGGATNEKLFF
cdr3_nt: TGTGCCAGCTCACCACGGCAGATGACAGGAGGTGCAACTAATGAAAAACTGTTTTTT
d_call: .
cdr3_length: 19
clone_size: many
j_call: TRBJ1-4
v_call: TRBV18

cdr3_aa: CASSESGAPDTQYF
cdr3_nt: TGTGCCAGCAGTGAGTCAGGGGCCCCAGATACGCAGTATTTT
d_call: .
cdr3_length: 14
clone_size: few
j_call: TRBJ2-3
v_call: TRBV25-1

cdr3_aa: CAWSTLYEQYF
cdr3_nt: TGTGCCTGGAGTACACTCTACGAGCAGTACTTC
d_call: .
cdr3_length: 11
clone_size: .
j_call: TRBJ2-7
v_call: TRBV30

cdr3_aa: CASSLGPRGEKLFF
cdr3_nt: TGTGCCAGCAGCTTAGGCCCACGGGGGGAAAAACTGTTTTTT
d_call: .
cdr3_length: 14
clone_size: .
j_call: TRBJ1-4
v_call: TRBV7-8

cdr3_aa: CASSPRRLESYEQYF
cdr3_nt: TGTGCCAGCTCACCACGGAGACTAGAGTCCTACGAGCAGTACTTC
d_call: .
cdr3_length: 15
clone_size: few
j_call: TRBJ2-7
v_call: TRBV18

cdr3_aa: CASSTDDSGGPSKTQYF
cdr3_nt: TGTGCCAGTAGTACGGATGATAGCGGGGGGCCATCAAAGACCCAGTACTTC
d_call: TRBD2
cdr3_length: 17
clone_size: many
j_call: TRBJ2-5
v_call: TRBV19

cdr3_aa: CASSVDNEQFF
cdr3_nt: TGTGCCAGCAGCGTAGACAATGAGCAGTTCTTC
d_call: .
cdr3_length: 11
clone_size: many
j_call: TRBJ2-1
v_call: TRBV9

cdr3_aa: CASSLGGPFGEKLFF
cdr3_nt: TGTGCCAGCAGCTTAGGGGGACCGTTTGGCGAAAAACTGTTTTTT
d_call: .
cdr3_length: 15
clone_size: many
j_call: TRBJ1-4
v_call: TRBV7-9

cdr3_aa: CASSLKGGAYEQYF
cdr3_nt: TGTGCCAGCAGCTTAAAGGGCGGGGCCTACGAGCAGTACTTC
d_call: .
cdr3_length: 14
clone_size: few
j_call: TRBJ2-7
v_call: TRBV7-9

cdr3_aa: CASSLRRGTSITGELFF
cdr3_nt: TGTGCCAGCAGCCTACGCAGAGGGACTAGCATCACCGGGGAGCTGTTTTTT
d_call: TRBD2
cdr3_length: 17
clone_size: many
j_call: TRBJ2-2
v_call: TRBV3-1

cdr3_aa: CASSSYNSPLHF
cdr3_nt: TGTGCCAGCAGTTCTTATAATTCACCCCTCCACTTT
d_call: .
cdr3_length: 12
clone_size: many
j_call: TRBJ1-6
v_call: TRBV6-6

cdr3_aa: CASRLTYEQYF
cdr3_nt: TGTGCCAGCAGGCTAACCTACGAGCAGTACTTC
d_call: .
cdr3_length: 11
clone_size: few
j_call: TRBJ2-7
v_call: TRBV7-2

cdr3_aa: CASSQDPAGINTGELFF
cdr3_nt: TGCGCCAGCAGCCAAGATCCAGCAGGGATAAACACCGGGGAGCTGTTTTTT
d_call: .
cdr3_length: 17
clone_size: many
j_call: TRBJ2-2
v_call: TRBV4-3

cdr3_aa: CASSFSSGQWHQPQHF
cdr3_nt: TGTGCCAGCAGTTTTAGCTCGGGACAGTGGCATCAGCCCCAGCATTTT
d_call: TRBD1
cdr3_length: 16
clone_size: many
j_call: TRBJ1-5
v_call: TRBV28

cdr3_aa: CASSYPRSPYNEQFF
cdr3_nt: TGTGCCAGCAGTTATCCTAGAAGCCCCTACAATGAGCAGTTCTTC
d_call: .
cdr3_length: 15
clone_size: .
j_call: TRBJ2-1
v_call: TRBV28

cdr3_aa: CASSLGAGSYEQYF
cdr3_nt: TGTGCCAGCAGTTTGGGTGCAGGATCCTACGAGCAGTACTTC
d_call: .
cdr3_length: 14
clone_size: many
j_call: TRBJ2-7
v_call: TRBV28